The 21 T cell receptor beta chains below all came from one sample that was sequenced in a study of sequential checkpoint blockade in melanoma. Sequencing was performed with immunoSEQ multiplex PCR; in TCRdb, only in-frame clones are kept and a portion is missing. Of fewer than 15,000 clones listed, more than 75% were seen once; the top ten hold about 30%. Indicated treatment: randomized to nivolumab then ipilimumab (arm A) or the reverse (arm B). This specimen consisted of CD8+ T cells sorted from blood (inferred from file names), obtained from a patient given nivolumab and ipilimumab in sequence. Receptor source: a human donor with melanoma.

This clone was found once. The V and J genes are TRBV7-9 and TRBJ1-1, with 8 nucleotides matching TRBD1. Germline CDR1 and CDR2: SEHNR and FQNEAQ (reference sequence). This CDR3 is built from 15 residues. V lost 5 bases and J lost 0; bases outside the gene matches: 5. The CDR3 coding sequence is TGTGCCAGCAGCGCCCGGACAGGGATGAACACTGAAGCTTTCTTT. This sequence encodes CASSARTGMNTEAFF.

The chain links TRBV7-9 to TRBJ2-5; TRBD2 might be the D (6 bases). Looked up from germline, CDR1 is SEHNR and CDR2 is FQNEAQ (reference sequence). V gave up 4 bases and J gave up 2 bases, with 11 bases separating them. The CDR3 runs to 14 residues. The CDR3 reads CASSSGTLQETQYF. Written as DNA, the CDR3 is TGTGCCAGCAGCTCCGGGACTCTACAAGAGACCCAGTACTTC.

The V call is TRBV2, the J call TRBJ2-5, with TRBD2 identical over 10 bases. This CDR3 is 15 amino acids long. CDR1 and CDR2 from the germline V gene are SNHLY and FYNNEI. The ends lost 3 bases at V and 5 bases at J; junction bases unmatched: 6. The DNA for the CDR3 is TGTGCCAGCAGTGATCTTAGCGGGAGGATGGAGACCCAGTACTTC. It specifies CASSDLSGRMETQYF.

The chain couples TRBV25-1 to TRBJ2-7; D gene uncertain. The V end was cut by 3 bases, the J end by 0 bases, with 12 bases between. CDR1 and CDR2 from the germline V gene are MGHDK and SYGVNS. This CDR3 region has 15 residues. CDR3 loop: CASSEVSKSSYEQYF. CDR3 coding DNA: TGTGCCAGCAGTGAGGTTAGCAAAAGCTCCTACGAGCAGTACTTC.

J is TRBJ1-1 and V is TRBV4-1, with 9 bases lining up with TRBD1. V lost 3 bases to trimming and J lost 4 bases; unmatched junction nucleotides: 6. Per the germline V gene, CDR1 is MGHRA and CDR2 is YSYEKL. The CDR3 runs to 15 residues. CDR3 residues: CASSHDRGVVTEAFF. CDR3 sequence (DNA): TGCGCCAGCAGCCACGACAGGGGGGTGGTCACTGAAGCTTTCTTT.

This clone was counted a single time. CDR3 coding DNA: TGTGCCAGTACCTGGCTTCCCAGTCAAGGCTACACCTTC. Translating it yields CASTWLPSQGYTF. V and J are TRBV19 and TRBJ1-2; D unresolved. This CDR3 region has 13 residues. Trimming pared 7 bases from V and 8 bases from J, leaving 17 bases between. Germline lookup yields CDR1 LNHDA and CDR2 SQIVND (reference sequence).

This chain uses TRBV16 with TRBJ1-1; the D gene is possibly TRBD1 (6 bases). Germline-derived CDR1 and CDR2 are KGHSY and FQNENV. This CDR3 is built from 14 residues. The V gene lost 1 base and the J gene lost 4 bases, with 10 bases spanning the gap. CDR3 residues: CASSQWRGGTEAFF. Here the CDR3 DNA reads TGTGCCAGCAGCCAATGGAGGGGGGGCACTGAAGCTTTCTTT.

This chain uses TRBV9 with TRBJ1-1, with D perhaps TRBD1 (6 bases). CDR3 size: 14 residues. Between the trimmed V and J ends, which lost 3 bases and 4 bases, there was a span of 13 bases. CDR1 and CDR2 (germline): SGDLS, YYNGEE. The CDR3 DNA reads as TGTGCCAGCAGCGACACAGGGAGTGGCACTGAAGCTTTCTTT. It translates to CASSDTGSGTEAFF.

The genes are TRBV7-3 and TRBJ2-2; 8 nucleotides align to TRBD2. This CDR3 contains 20 residues. From germline, CDR1 is SGHTA and CDR2 FQGTGA. The J segment lost 4 bases and the V segment lost 2 bases, leaving 18 bases of the junction unmatched. Here the CDR3 DNA reads TGTGCCAGCAGCTTAGACCACGGGGGCCGGGCGGGAGGCGCCACCGGGGAGCTGTTTTTT. Translated, it gives CASSLDHGGRAGGATGELFF.

This sequence joins TRBV10-3 and TRBJ2-3; D is possibly TRBD2 (6 bases). Germline CDR1 and CDR2: ENHRY and SYGVKD. This CDR3 region has 16 residues. The V end lost 2 bases, the J end lost 5 bases, and 17 bases lay between the germline ends. The CDR3 DNA reads TGTGCCATCAGTGAGCTCAACCCCGGGAGCGGAGATACGCAGTATTTT. Protein product: CAISELNPGSGDTQYF.

This clone was seen a single time. V gene TRBV10-2 combines with J gene TRBJ2-1, with 9 bases fitting TRBD1. The germline gives CDR1 WSHSY, CDR2 SAAADI. V lost 3 bases, J lost 6 bases, and 18 bases stayed unmatched. This CDR3 spans 19 amino acids. CDR3 bases: TGCGCCAGCAGTGACCGGACAGGGGTTACTGGTCACAATGGCAATGAGCAGTTCTTC. This translates into CASSDRTGVTGHNGNEQFF.

V and J are TRBV27 and TRBJ1-2; 7 bases are shared with TRBD1. V gave up 5 bases and J gave up 1 base; unmatched junction bases: 4. Germline CDR1 and CDR2: MNHEY and SMNVEV (reference sequence). This CDR3 contains 14 residues. The CDR3 sequence: CASSTGQFNYGYTF. The CDR3 nucleotides read TGTGCCAGCAGTACGGGACAGTTTAACTATGGCTACACCTTC.

This clone was recorded a few times. The chain uses TRBV4-2 and TRBJ2-7, with TRBD1 matching over 7 bases. This CDR3 spans 16 amino acids. After removal of 0 bases from V and 6 bases from J, the junction contained 11 bases not matched to a gene. Germline V gene sequence: CDR1 LGHNA, CDR2 YNFKEQ. This CDR3 reads CASSQDPGTVLPEQYF. CDR3 nucleotide sequence: TGTGCCAGCAGCCAAGATCCCGGGACAGTTTTACCCGAGCAGTACTTC.

This rearrangement joins TRBV9 to TRBJ2-7, with TRBD1 identical over 7 bases. J lost 5 bases, V lost 3 bases, and 8 bases had no gene match. Germline CDR1 and CDR2: SGDLS and YYNGEE. CDR3 length: 14 residues. The CDR3 is CASSATGDADEQYF. The CDR3 DNA is TGTGCCAGCAGCGCCACAGGGGACGCGGACGAGCAGTACTTC.

The chain couples TRBV5-4 to TRBJ2-7; 7 bases are a match to TRBD2. CDR1 SGHNT and CDR2 YYREEE come from the germline V gene (reference sequence). This CDR3 has 17 residues. V was pared by 4 bases and J by 2 bases, with 15 bases of the junction left unmatched. The CDR3 reads CASSPDPRPSGPYEQYF. DNA of the CDR3: TGTGCCAGCAGCCCAGACCCCCGGCCTAGCGGACCCTACGAGCAGTACTTC.

This clone was detected only once. The chain carries TRBV29-1 and TRBJ2-1; a possible D gene is TRBD2 (6 bases). Germline CDR1 SQVTM, CDR2 ANQGSEA. This CDR3 contains 16 residues. Trimming cost V 8 bases and J 3 bases, with 23 bases left between them. CDR3 sequence: CSLEGEAFRSYNEQFF. DNA of the CDR3: TGCAGCCTGGAGGGCGAGGCTTTTCGGAGCTACAATGAGCAGTTCTTC.

The chain links TRBV11-2 to TRBJ2-5; 11 nucleotides align to TRBD1. The end of the DNA aligns better with TRBJ2-7, so the J call may be wrong. The CDR3 runs to 14 residues. CDR1 SGHAT and CDR2 FQNNGV come from the germline V gene. As DNA, the CDR3 is TGTGCCAGCAGCCCGGGGACAGGGGGGTACGAGCAGTACTTC. Translated: CASSPGTGGYEQYF.

The J gene is TRBJ2-5, the V gene TRBV11-2, with 9 bases fitting TRBD2. This CDR3 has 19 residues. Trimming removed 0 bases from V and 0 bases from J; junction bases left unmatched: 11. The germline V gene encodes CDR1 SGHAT and CDR2 FQNNGV. The CDR3 nucleotides read TGTGCCAGCAGCTTAGAGGGTAGCGGGAGAGCAAAGTACCAAGAGACCCAGTACTTC. Protein sequence: CASSLEGSGRAKYQETQYF.

The genes are TRBV28 and TRBJ2-7; D gene ambiguous. Germline V gene sequence: CDR1 MDHEN, CDR2 SYDVKM. With 6 bases removed from V and 3 bases from J, the gap between germline ends came to 18 bases. This CDR3 is built from 15 residues. Here the CDR3 DNA reads TGTGCCAGCAGCAACACCCCCTCCTTTGACTACGAGCAGTACTTC. Translation gives CASSNTPSFDYEQYF.

The CDR3 protein is CASSVGGSPKGEQYF. The CDR3 DNA reads as TGTGCCAGCAGCGTAGGCGGGAGCCCCAAAGGGGAGCAGTACTTC. The J gene is TRBJ2-7, the V gene TRBV9; 7 bases are a match to TRBD2. CDR1 SGDLS and CDR2 YYNGEE come from the germline V gene. V was pared by 0 bases and J by 7 bases, with 10 bases of the junction left unmatched. The CDR3 runs to 15 residues.

The chain joins TRBV6-5 to TRBJ2-1, with TRBD2 matching over 8 bases. The length of the CDR3 is 15 residues. Germline-derived CDR1 and CDR2 are MNHEY and SVGAGI. V trimming: 6 bases; J trimming: 8 bases; junction bases outside the gene matches: 12. Here the CDR3 reads CASRIERGRGYEQFF. The CDR3 DNA reads TGTGCCAGCAGGATCGAGCGGGGGAGGGGGTATGAGCAGTTCTTC.